One T cell receptor beta chain is described in this entry. Some clones are missing from TCRdb's copy, which holds only in-frame ones; the method was immunoSEQ multiplex PCR. Among 65,000 to 85,000 clones, roughly nine tenths were seen once, and the ten largest hold more than 1.1%. This entry comes from a study of T cell changes during pregnancy in multiple sclerosis. The CDR3 consists of 17 residues. J was trimmed by 4 bases and V by 0 bases; bases with no gene match: 5. Per germline, CDR1 SGDLS and CDR2 YYNGEE. Sample: peripheral blood, taken after pregnancy. This sequence originates from a female donor with multiple sclerosis, enrolled in a pregnancy study. The genes are TRBV9 and TRBJ2-1; TRBD2 matches 12 bases. DNA for the CDR3: TGTGCCAGCAGCGTAGGTCGACTAGCGGGAGTGTACAATGAGCAGTTCTTC. Translated: CASSVGRLAGVYNEQFF. Full variable domain (rest looked up from reference TRBV9 and TRBJ2-1): DSGVTQTPKHLITATGQRVTLRCSPRSGDLSVYWYQQSLDQGLQFLIQYYNGEERAKGNILERFSAQQFPDLHSELNLSSLELGDSALYFCASSVGRLAGVYNEQFFGPGTRLTVL.